One and the same sample provided the 15 T cell receptor beta chains below, sequenced in a study of regulatory T cells in long-lasting Graves disease. This sample's time point: newly diagnosed GD, antithyroid drugs for less than 3 months. PBMC RNA served as the TCR library source. Arm-PCR with iRepertoire HTBI primers amplified the CDR3 regions for these TCR beta libraries. TCRdb reprocessed the multiplex PCR reads via MiXCR and lists one record per CDR3 protein. The repertoire holds 350,000 to 400,000 distinct CDR3 sequences, about 16% seen once, with 20% to 25% in the top ten. These data were also reused for a study on T cells in Graves' hyperthyroidism and ophthalmopathy.

The sample consisted of peripheral blood mononuclear cells (PBMCs), taken at new diagnosis, from a patient treated with antithyroid drugs. Source of these receptors: a woman between 18 and 29 years old with Graves disease.

This chain joins TRBV6-2 or TRBV6-3 and TRBJ2-7; no clear D. V lost 5 bases, J lost 6 bases, and 11 bases lay in between. The CDR3 contains 12 residues. Germline loops: CDR1 MNHEY, CDR2 SVGEGT. CDR3 amino acids: CASSESYREQYF. CDR3 nucleotide sequence: TGTGCCAGCAGTGAAAGCTACCGCGAGCAGTACTTC.

The DNA for the CDR3 is TGTGCCATCCGGACAGACTCCTACAATGAGCAGTTCTTC. This codes for CAIRTDSYNEQFF. The chain couples TRBV10-3 to TRBJ2-1; D possibly corresponds to TRBD1 (6 bases). CDR3 length equals 13 residues. The V end was cut by 8 bases, the J end by 0 bases, with 8 bases between. Per germline, CDR1 ENHRY and CDR2 SYGVKD.

This clonotype has just a few counts. V and J are TRBV11-2 and TRBJ2-1, with D unclear. The V gene's germline CDR1 is SGHAT and CDR2 FQNNGV. The V and J ends lost 0 bases and 3 bases respectively, with 9 bases between them. CDR3 length equals 15 residues. The CDR3 reads CASSLDPTNYNEQFF. The CDR3 region has the DNA TGTGCCAGCAGCTTAGATCCGACCAACTACAATGAGCAGTTCTTC.

Ten or more counts support this clonotype. The chain couples TRBV6-1 to TRBJ2-5; D might be TRBD2 (6 bases). CDR1 is MNHNS, CDR2 SASEGT, per germline. Trimming stripped 5 bases from V and 2 bases from J, with 15 bases between. CDR3 size: 15 residues. The DNA for the CDR3 is TGTGCCAGCAGTAAAGGGACTCTGGGGCAAGAGACCCAGTACTTC. Translating it yields CASSKGTLGQETQYF.

The V call is TRBV28, the J call TRBJ2-3; tentatively, D is TRBD2 (6 bases). The J call could be wrong; TRBJ2-7 is a better fit for the DNA end. The CDR3 covers 16 residues. In germline, CDR1 is MDHEN, CDR2 SYDVKM. Written as DNA, the CDR3 is TGTGCCAGCAGCCAACTTTCCAGGAGGGGAGACAGTGAGCAGTACTTC. Translated, it gives CASSQLSRRGDSEQYF.

In its sample, this clonotype was seen many times. The rearrangement links TRBV7-2 to TRBJ2-7, with a tentative D call TRBD2 (5 bases). V lost 1 base and J 6 bases, leaving 13 bases between the germline ends. This CDR3 region has 14 residues. The germline V gene encodes CDR1 SGHTA and CDR2 FQGNSA. The CDR3 spells CASSLDRASREQYF. The CDR3 nucleotides read TGTGCCAGCAGCTTAGATCGGGCTAGCCGCGAGCAGTACTTC.

V usage is TRBV10-3 and J usage is TRBJ2-1; 9 bases agree with TRBD2. Unmatched junction bases numbered 12, after V lost 10 bases and J lost 5 bases. This CDR3 has 15 residues. Germline CDR1 ENHRY, CDR2 SYGVKD. The CDR3 loop reads CATSLVRGGDNEQFF. The CDR3 nucleotides are TGTGCCACCTCCCTTGTTCGCGGGGGGGACAATGAGCAGTTCTTC.

This clonotype was recorded a few times. This rearrangement joins TRBV19 to TRBJ1-3; perhaps TRBD1 as D (5 bases). The CDR3 length is 17 residues. The germline gives CDR1 LNHDA, CDR2 SQIVND (reference sequence). V dropped 5 bases and J dropped 0 bases, with 17 bases sitting between them. The CDR3 bases are TGTGCCAGTAGTCCTAACAGGCGTCACCTCTCTGGAAACACCATATATTTT. It codes for CASSPNRRHLSGNTIYF.

The chain is built from TRBV27 and TRBJ2-1; TRBD1 is a possible D gene (6 bases). CDR1 is MNHEY and CDR2 is SMNVEV in the germline V gene (reference sequence). This CDR3 comprises 14 residues. The V end lost 7 bases, the J end lost 6 bases, and 16 bases lay between the germline ends. The CDR3 DNA reads as TGTGCCAGCAATTACCAGGGGAGTGGCAATGAGCAGTTCTTC. This encodes CASNYQGSGNEQFF.

The chain combines TRBV3-1 with TRBJ1-1; no firm D call. This CDR3 spans 15 amino acids. V lost 4 bases to trimming and J lost 4 bases, with 16 bases between them. The germline V gene encodes CDR1 LGHDT and CDR2 YNNKEL (reference sequence). The CDR3 protein is CASSRGSNGVTEAFF. As DNA, the CDR3 is TGTGCCAGCAGCCGTGGTAGTAATGGGGTCACTGAAGCTTTCTTT.

This clonotype has a handful of counts. V is TRBV20-1 and J is TRBJ1-2; 7 bases are shared with TRBD1. Germline loops: CDR1 DFQATT, CDR2 SNEGSKA (reference sequence). V gave up 3 bases and J gave up 6 bases; unmatched junction bases: 10. The CDR3 spans 14 residues. The CDR3 loop is CSASLEIGQDGYTF. As DNA, the CDR3 is TGCAGTGCTAGTCTCGAAATTGGACAGGATGGCTACACCTTC.

This clonotype was observed at least ten times. The chain employs TRBV5-8 and TRBJ2-2; D unresolved. There are 14 residues in the CDR3. Germline assignment: CDR1 SGHTS and CDR2 YDEGEE. Trimming removed 4 bases at V and 6 bases at J, with 13 bases between. The CDR3 DNA follows: TGTGCCAGCAGCCCGCCCGGGTACGCCGGGGAGCTGTTTTTT. It is translated as CASSPPGYAGELFF. Supplemented by reference TRBV5-8 and TRBJ2-2, the full variable domain reads EAGVTQSPTHLIKTRGQQATLRCSPISGHTSVYWYQQALGLGLQFLLWYDEGEERNRGNFPPRFSGRQFPNYSSELNVNALELEDSALYLCASSPPGYAGELFFGEGSRLTVL.

The sample holds many counts of this clonotype. The chain carries TRBV2 and TRBJ2-1; 9 bases line up with TRBD1. CDR3 length equals 15 residues. V was clipped by 7 bases and J by 8 bases; unmatched bases: 12. CDR1 SNHLY and CDR2 FYNNEI come from the germline V gene. The CDR3 DNA follows: TGTGCCAGCAAGTCAAGGGACAGGGAGGGAGATGAGCAGTTCTTC. It yields the protein CASKSRDREGDEQFF.

About this clonotype: A far larger clone is only one base removed, so a read error is likely. The V gene is TRBV11-3, the J gene TRBJ2-7; D possibly corresponds to TRBD2 (5 bases). Germline lookup yields CDR1 SGHNT and CDR2 YENEEA. V was shortened by 5 bases and J by 7 bases, with 15 bases between the two germline ends. The CDR3 length is 13 residues. The DNA for the CDR3 is TGTGCCAGCAGCCAAACTAGGGCCAATGAGCAGTACTTC. Translation gives CASSQTRANEQYF.

The rearrangement joins TRBV14 to TRBJ2-2, with TRBD1 matching over 7 bases. The CDR3 is made up of 14 amino acids. V lost 2 bases to trimming and J lost 4 bases; unmatched junction nucleotides: 1. Germline V lookup: CDR1 SGHDN, CDR2 FVKESK. The CDR3 sequence: CASSQTGATGELFF. CDR3 bases: TGTGCCAGCAGCCAAACAGGGGCCACCGGGGAGCTGTTTTTT.